What follows is one T cell receptor (beta chain) and its context. The sample belongs to a study of blood T cell repertoires in COVID-19. Study-level information: The United States, Italy and Spain were the sources of the acute and convalescent COVID-19 samples. Sources were T cells, B-cell-depleted T cells, or PBMCs; the material itself was cDNA or gDNA.

In the original workflow: From reference gene primer amplification, estimates of nucleated cell counts were derived. Here immunoSEQ multiplex PCR was the method, and the copy in TCRdb shows in-frame clones only, minus some. V and J calls and clone size are copied from that table; D and trimming were computed from the DNA. The sample consists of around 13,000 clones, 80% to 95% of them appearing once. This CDR3 has 18 amino acids. V lost 1 base and J lost 4; bases outside the gene matches: 10. The germline V gene encodes CDR1 LGHNA and CDR2 YNFKEQ. The sequenced sample consisted of peripheral blood. The gene calls are TRBV4-2 and TRBJ2-1; 10 bases are a match to TRBD2. The TCR comes from a human donor in a cohort sampled during active COVID-19. CDR3 amino acids: CASSQVSPASGGYNEQFF. Written as DNA, the CDR3 is TGTGCCAGCAGCCAAGTGAGTCCGGCTAGCGGGGGTTACAATGAGCAGTTCTTC.